This entry describes one T cell receptor (beta chain). The antigen remains undetermined. Trimming cost V 3 bases and J 9 bases; bases outside gene matches: 1. CDR3 size: 13 residues. The germline gives CDR1 LGHNA, CDR2 YSLEER. This sample was included in a study of Ad26.COV2.S vaccination and SARS-CoV-2 variants. The study's findings and limits: Among vaccine recipients, spike-specific TCR breadth exceeded that of placebo recipients.

Assay: immunoSEQ multiplex PCR; the TCRdb copy retains only in-frame clones and omits some. The sample yields about 420,000 clones, 88% seen once. Treatment given: around 19 received Ad26.COV2.S at low or high dose, single or two shots; about five received placebo; per-sample allocation not given. It was on day 63 after the first vaccine or placebo injection that samples were taken. This sequence was found in a person aged 18-60 years who received the Ad26.COV2.S COVID-19 vaccine or a placebo. The starting material was peripheral blood, obtained in a trial of Ad26.COV2.S vaccine versus placebo. The rearrangement links TRBV4-3 to TRBJ1-6; 8 positions match TRBD1. CDR3 protein: CASSQDRASPLHF. The CDR3 bases are TGCGCCAGCAGCCAGGACAGGGCTTCACCCCTCCACTTT.